This T cell receptor beta chain emerged from a study of control samples from healthy donors and cancer patients (dated by TCRdb to between 2020 and 2021). The method was the immunoSEQ multiplex PCR assay. In TCRdb, the immuneACCESS table is reduced to in-frame sequences with V and J assigned. These tables do not hold every clone; where another copy was compared, an unresolved V gene accounts for under half, and the others remain unexplained. The sample profile shows 100,000 to 150,000 clones; around 93% of them were found once. The ten largest clonotypes hold 2.1% of the sample. On this clone itself: Its antigen is still unknown. No much larger clone exists at a distance of one base, and base qualities are not known.

This clonotype was sampled from a woman aged 50 to 60 in good health. Sequencing input: blood.

The DNA sequence is TGTGCCAGTAGTATAGACCAGGCTTCCGGGGAGCTGTTTTTT. Translated, it reads CASSIDQASGELFF. The rearrangement joined TRBV19 to TRBJ2-2, with the D gene uncertain. Taken from cysteine to phenylalanine, the CDR3 has 14 residues. Of the read, only the CDR3 DNA is kept; its 42 bases are in frame from base 1. According to the germline V gene (reference sequence), CDR1 reads LNHDA and CDR2 reads SQIVND. V is cut by 0 bases and J by 6 bases, and the space between the germline ends is 8 bases.